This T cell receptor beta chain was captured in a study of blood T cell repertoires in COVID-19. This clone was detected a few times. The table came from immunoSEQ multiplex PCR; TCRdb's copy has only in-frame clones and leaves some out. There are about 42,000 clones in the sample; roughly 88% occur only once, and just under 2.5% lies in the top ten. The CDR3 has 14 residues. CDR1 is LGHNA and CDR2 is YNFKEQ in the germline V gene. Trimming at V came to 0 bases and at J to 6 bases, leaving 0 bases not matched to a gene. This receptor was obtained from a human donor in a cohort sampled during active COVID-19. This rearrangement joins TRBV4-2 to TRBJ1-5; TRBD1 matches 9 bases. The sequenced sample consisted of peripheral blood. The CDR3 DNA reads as TGTGCCAGCAGCCAAGAGACAGGGGGTCAGCCCCAGCATTTT. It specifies CASSQETGGQPQHF.